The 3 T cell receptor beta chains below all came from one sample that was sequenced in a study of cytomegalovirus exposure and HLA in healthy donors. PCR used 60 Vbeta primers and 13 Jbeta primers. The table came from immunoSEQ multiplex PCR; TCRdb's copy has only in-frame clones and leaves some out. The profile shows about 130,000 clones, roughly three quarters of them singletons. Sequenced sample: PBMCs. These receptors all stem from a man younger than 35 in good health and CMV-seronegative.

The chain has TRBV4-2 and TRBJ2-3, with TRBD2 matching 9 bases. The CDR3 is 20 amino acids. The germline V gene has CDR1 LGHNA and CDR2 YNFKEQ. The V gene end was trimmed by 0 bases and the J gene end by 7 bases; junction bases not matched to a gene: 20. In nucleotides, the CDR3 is TGTGCCAGCAGCCAAGATGGGCTAGCGGGAACGTTGGGCAGCCGGCATACGCAGTATTTT. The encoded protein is CASSQDGLAGTLGSRHTQYF.

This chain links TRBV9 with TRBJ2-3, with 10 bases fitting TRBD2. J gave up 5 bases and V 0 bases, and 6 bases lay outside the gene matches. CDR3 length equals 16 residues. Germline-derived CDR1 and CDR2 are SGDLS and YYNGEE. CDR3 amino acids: CASSVDPSGRGDTQYF. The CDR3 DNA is TGTGCCAGCAGCGTAGACCCTAGCGGGAGAGGAGATACGCAGTATTTT.

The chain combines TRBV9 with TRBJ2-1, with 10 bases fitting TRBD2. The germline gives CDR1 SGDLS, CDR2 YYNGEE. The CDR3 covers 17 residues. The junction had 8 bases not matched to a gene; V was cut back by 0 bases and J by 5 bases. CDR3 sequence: CASSVALASGGNNEQFF. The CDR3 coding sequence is TGTGCCAGCAGCGTAGCGTTGGCTAGCGGGGGCAACAATGAGCAGTTCTTC. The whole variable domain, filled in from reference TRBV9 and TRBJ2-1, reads DSGVTQTPKHLITATGQRVTLRCSPRSGDLSVYWYQQSLDQGLQFLIQYYNGEERAKGNILERFSAQQFPDLHSELNLSSLELGDSALYFCASSVALASGGNNEQFFGPGTRLTVL.